Shown below are 16 T cell receptor beta chains from a single sample sequenced in a study of shared clonotypes between healthy human individuals. The repertoire was sequenced with immunoSEQ multiplex PCR; TCRdb's copy has only in-frame clones and lacks some. The sample has under 2,000,000 clones; about 94% are singletons. The naive CD8 subset, CD45RO-negative cells positively selected for CCR7, excluded terminally differentiated effector memory CD45RA+ cells. Sequenced material: naive CD8+ T cells sorted from blood. The source is a man between 18 and 35 years old in good health.

The rearrangement joins TRBV21-1 to TRBJ2-3; the D call in the table, TRBD2, was not verified against the DNA. TRBV21-1 is a pseudogene. The CDR3 contains 18 residues. As DNA, the CDR3 is TGTGCCAGCAGCAGAACCCACGGACTAGCGGGGTCCACAGATACGCAGTATTTT. Protein product: CASSRTHGLAGSTDTQYF.

The chain joins TRBV6-1 to TRBJ2-5; 14 nucleotides agree with TRBD2. Trimming cost V 5 bases and J 5 bases; bases outside gene matches: 4. CDR3 size: 15 residues. Germline V lookup: CDR1 MNHNS, CDR2 SASEGT. The CDR3 loop reads CASSFGTSGSETQYF. The CDR3, as DNA: TGTGCCAGCAGTTTCGGGACTAGCGGGAGTGAGACCCAGTACTTC.

The V gene is TRBV7-9, the J gene TRBJ2-1, with TRBD2 identical over 8 bases. The V gene end was trimmed by 5 bases and the J gene end by 10 bases; junction bases not matched to a gene: 7. The CDR3 spans 13 residues. Germline CDR1 SEHNR, CDR2 FQNEAQ (reference sequence). DNA for the CDR3: TGTGCCAGCAGCACGGGAGGGGCAGAAGAGCAGTTCTTC. This sequence encodes CASSTGGAEEQFF.

The chain joins TRBV14 to TRBJ1-3; D is undetermined. V was clipped by 1 base and J by 4 bases, with 14 bases between them. Germline CDR1 reads SGHDN; CDR2 reads FVKESK. This CDR3 comprises 16 residues. The CDR3 spells CASSQGYPRHGNTIYF. CDR3 coding DNA: TGTGCCAGCAGCCAAGGGTACCCTAGGCACGGAAACACCATATATTTT.

The chain links TRBV6-6 to TRBJ2-3, with D uncertain. Germline CDR1 and CDR2: MNHNY and SVGAGI (reference sequence). The CDR3 is made up of 11 amino acids. The germline V and J ends were trimmed by 7 bases and 6 bases, with 8 bases remaining between them. This chain's CDR3 is CASTNGDTQYF. For the CDR3, the DNA is TGTGCCAGCACCAACGGTGATACGCAGTATTTT.

The chain couples TRBV9 to TRBJ2-7; 9 bases are a match to TRBD1. The CDR3 totals 15 residues. The ends lost 0 bases at V and 6 bases at J; junction bases unmatched: 7. The V gene's germline CDR1 is SGDLS and CDR2 YYNGEE. CDR3 nucleotide sequence: TGTGCCAGCAGCGTAGCGTCGGGACAGGGCTCCGAGCAGTACTTC. Protein sequence: CASSVASGQGSEQYF.

The chain joins TRBV4-3 to TRBJ2-2; D is undetermined. Trimming stripped 4 bases from V and 7 bases from J, with 13 bases between. Germline V lookup: CDR1 LGHNA, CDR2 YSLEER. The CDR3 consists of 14 residues. DNA for the CDR3: TGCGCCAGCAGCCCGGGTTCCTGGGACGGGGAGCTGTTTTTT. As protein: CASSPGSWDGELFF.

In nucleotides, the CDR3 is TGTGCCAGCAGATCCCAGGAAGATACGCAGTATTTT. Its protein is CASRSQEDTQYF. This chain connects TRBV19 to TRBJ2-3, with D uncertain. Trimming stripped 9 bases from V and 5 bases from J, with 12 bases between. CDR1 and CDR2 from the germline V gene are LNHDA and SQIVND (reference sequence). The CDR3 is 12 residues long.

The chain has TRBV7-2 and TRBJ1-2; no clear D gene. V lost 1 base and J 6 bases, leaving 12 bases between the germline ends. CDR3 length: 14 residues. Germline CDR1 reads SGHTA; CDR2 reads FQGNSA. The CDR3 DNA reads as TGTGCCAGCAGCTTAGGTTTTCGGGTAGATGGCTACACCTTC. Protein product: CASSLGFRVDGYTF.

V usage is TRBV7-9 and J usage is TRBJ1-2, with a tentative D call TRBD1 (5 bases). The ends were cut back, 7 bases at V and 8 bases at J, with 14 bases in the middle. CDR1 is SEHNR and CDR2 is FQNEAQ in the germline V gene (reference sequence). The CDR3 is 12 residues long. CDR3 sequence (DNA): TGTGCCAGCATCGATGGGGGAGGAGGCTACACCTTC. Protein sequence: CASIDGGGGYTF.

The gene calls are TRBV13 and TRBJ2-7; D might be TRBD2 (5 bases). This CDR3 is 13 amino acids long. With 0 bases removed from V and 6 bases from J, the gap between germline ends came to 9 bases. Germline CDR1 is PRHDT and CDR2 is FYEKMQ (reference sequence). CDR3 sequence: CASSLGGLAEQYF. Written as DNA, the CDR3 is TGTGCCAGCAGCTTAGGTGGGCTAGCCGAGCAGTACTTC.

The V gene is TRBV9, the J gene TRBJ2-2; 8 bases match TRBD2. The CDR3 is 17 amino acids. CDR1 SGDLS and CDR2 YYNGEE come from the germline V gene. V shed 0 bases and J 4 bases; nucleotides not matched to a gene: 8. The CDR3 loop is CASSVGGGGSGTGELFF. The DNA for the CDR3 is TGTGCCAGCAGCGTAGGTGGCGGGGGGTCGGGCACCGGGGAGCTGTTTTTT.

Details on this clone: Other DNA variants within this sample encode the same CDR3. V gene TRBV27 combines with J gene TRBJ2-7, with D uncertain. Trimming stripped 3 bases from V and 1 base from J, with 7 bases between. Germline V gene sequence: CDR1 MNHEY, CDR2 SMNVEV (reference sequence). This CDR3 region has 13 residues. The CDR3 DNA reads as TGTGCCAGCAGTTTCGCCAGTTCCTACGAGCAGTACTTC. Its translation: CASSFASSYEQYF.

The chain couples TRBV28 to TRBJ2-3; 9 positions agree with TRBD2. V trimming: 5 bases; J trimming: 3 bases; junction bases outside the gene matches: 18. Per germline, CDR1 MDHEN and CDR2 SYDVKM. The CDR3 length is 19 residues. CDR3 DNA sequence: TGTGCCAGCAGTCCAACTTTCTCTGAGGCGGGGGGGTTAACAGATACGCAGTATTTT. Amino acids: CASSPTFSEAGGLTDTQYF.

The rearrangement joins TRBV4-1 to TRBJ1-1; D gene uncertain. The CDR3 has 11 amino acids. V was shortened by 1 base and J by 11 bases, with 8 bases between the two germline ends. Germline V gene sequence: CDR1 MGHRA, CDR2 YSYEKL. Written as DNA, the CDR3 is TGCGCCAGCAGCCAAGGGGGTGGGGCTTTCTTT. This translates into CASSQGGGAFF.

This chain connects TRBV6-6 to TRBJ2-1, with 13 nucleotides matching TRBD2. CDR1 and CDR2 from the germline V gene are MNHNY and SVGAGI (reference sequence). This CDR3 spans 16 amino acids. V dropped 2 bases and J dropped 9; count of bases not matched to a gene: 7. CDR3 sequence (DNA): TGTGCCAGCAGTTACCGACCGGGACTAGCGGGGATTGAGCAGTTCTTC. This translates into CASSYRPGLAGIEQFF.